The next 12 T cell receptor beta chains were all read from a single sample in a study of T cell changes during pregnancy in multiple sclerosis. Measured with immunoSEQ multiplex PCR; TCRdb has only the in-frame clones, and not every one. The sample has 70,000 to 85,000 clones, about 90% seen once. Sequencing was performed on peripheral blood, taken before pregnancy. These receptors all stem from a female donor with multiple sclerosis, enrolled in a pregnancy study.

The rearrangement joins TRBV18 to TRBJ2-7, with a possible D match to TRBD1 (6 bases). Trimming pared 4 bases from V and 6 bases from J, leaving 19 bases between. Germline lookup yields CDR1 KGHSH and CDR2 LQKENI. The CDR3 length is 15 residues. The chain's CDR3 is CASSRHPGTSGEQYF. CDR3 bases: TGTGCCAGCTCACGACACCCCGGGACATCGGGCGAGCAGTACTTC. Full variable domain (rest looked up from reference TRBV18 and TRBJ2-7): NAGVMQNPRHLVRRRGQEARLRCSPMKGHSHVYWYRQLPEEGLKFMVYLQKENIIDESGMPKERFSAEFPKEGPSILRIQQVVRGDSAAYFCASSRHPGTSGEQYFGPGTRLTVT.

The gene calls are TRBV7-9 and TRBJ2-1; D remains unclear. The CDR3 contains 13 residues. The germline CDR1 and CDR2 sequences are SEHNR and FQNEAQ (reference sequence). Trimming removed 1 base at V and 8 bases at J, with 9 bases between. The chain's CDR3 is CASSLVVEYEQFF. Here the CDR3 DNA reads TGTGCCAGCAGCTTAGTGGTTGAGTATGAGCAGTTCTTC.

The V call is TRBV18, the J call TRBJ2-2; 8 bases map to TRBD1. Germline lookup yields CDR1 KGHSH and CDR2 LQKENI. This CDR3 spans 16 amino acids. The V segment lost 0 bases and the J segment 6 bases; nucleotides outside the gene matches: 6. CDR3 coding DNA: TGTGCCAGCTCACCACCGCTTACAGGGGGACCCGGGGAGCTGTTTTTT. This translates into CASSPPLTGGPGELFF.

The chain carries TRBV2 and TRBJ2-1, with D possibly TRBD2 on 5 matching bases. Germline lookup yields CDR1 SNHLY and CDR2 FYNNEI. The CDR3 totals 16 residues. V dropped 5 bases and J dropped 0 bases, with 14 bases sitting between them. Written as DNA, the CDR3 is TGTGCCAGCAGTATAGGACTGAGCGCCTCCTACAATGAGCAGTTCTTC. This encodes CASSIGLSASYNEQFF. The complete variable domain, with remaining parts taken from reference TRBV2 and TRBJ2-1, reads EPEVTQTPSHQVTQMGQEVILRCVPISNHLYFYWYRQILGQKVEFLVSFYNNEISEKSEIFDDQFSVERPDGSNFTLKIRSTKLEDSAMYFCASSIGLSASYNEQFFGPGTRLTVL.

CDR3 amino acids: CASSLGVRAVIYEQYF. In nucleotides, the CDR3 is TGTGCCAGCAGTTTAGGTGTCAGGGCCGTTATCTACGAGCAGTACTTC. The chain joins TRBV28 to TRBJ2-7, with a possible D match to TRBD1 (5 bases). The CDR3 extends over 16 amino acids. Germline V gene data show CDR1 as MDHEN and CDR2 as SYDVKM. Trimming pared 2 bases from V and 3 bases from J, leaving 17 bases between.

The J gene is TRBJ1-2, the V gene TRBV9, with 8 bases lining up with TRBD1. Germline CDR1 and CDR2: SGDLS and YYNGEE. The CDR3 runs 17 residues. The ends lost 0 bases at V and 3 bases at J; junction bases unmatched: 10. As DNA, the CDR3 is TGTGCCAGCAGCGTAGGCAGCAGGGGGCCTATTGACTATGGCTACACCTTC. It translates to CASSVGSRGPIDYGYTF.

The chain recombines TRBV20-1 with TRBJ2-5; a possible D gene is TRBD1 (7 bases). Trimming left V 4 bases short and J 7 bases short, with 10 bases between. The CDR3 is made up of 11 amino acids. Germline CDR1 is DFQATT and CDR2 is SNEGSKA (reference sequence). CDR3 bases: TGCAGTGCTACAGGGGGGTGGACCCAGTACTTC. Translation: CSATGGWTQYF.

This chain connects TRBV6-6 to TRBJ2-1; 7 bases fit TRBD2. The V and J ends lost 8 bases and 6 bases, in that order; junction bases with no gene match: 16. Germline-derived CDR1 and CDR2 are MNHNY and SVGAGI (reference sequence). The CDR3 is made up of 16 amino acids. The CDR3 sequence is CASRSGREWKGNEQFF. In nucleotides, the CDR3 is TGTGCCAGCCGCAGCGGGCGGGAGTGGAAAGGCAATGAGCAGTTCTTC.

The genes are TRBV30 and TRBJ2-1; D unclear. Germline loops: CDR1 GTSNPN, CDR2 SVGIG (reference sequence). This CDR3 contains 11 residues. The V and J ends lost 0 bases and 14 bases respectively, with 11 bases between them. CDR3 protein: CAWSVSQVKFF. The DNA for the CDR3 is TGTGCCTGGAGTGTAAGTCAGGTGAAGTTCTTC.

The chain joins TRBV6-6 to TRBJ2-3; 9 bases align to TRBD1. The germline V gene encodes CDR1 MNHNY and CDR2 SVGAGI (reference sequence). The CDR3 length is 16 residues. V lost 5 bases, J lost 5 bases, and 11 bases stayed unmatched. In DNA form, the CDR3 reads TGTGCCAGCAGTAGGCCACAGGGGGCTGAGGGAGATACGCAGTATTTT. Translating gives CASSRPQGAEGDTQYF.

This chain links TRBV14 with TRBJ2-3; TRBD2 is a possible D gene (5 bases). Per the germline V gene, CDR1 is SGHDN and CDR2 is FVKESK. The CDR3 runs 13 residues. V was pared by 8 bases and J by 6 bases, with 15 bases between. In DNA form, the CDR3 reads TGTGCCAGCGGACCCCGTTGGAGGGATACGCAGTATTTT. Its translation: CASGPRWRDTQYF. The variable domain in full, completed from reference TRBV14 and TRBJ2-3, reads EAGVTQFPSHSVIEKGQTVTLRCDPISGHDNLYWYRRVMGKEIKFLLHFVKESKQDESGMPNNRFLAERTGGTYSTLKVQPAELEDSGVYFCASGPRWRDTQYFGPGTRLTVL.

The J gene is TRBJ1-3, the V gene TRBV29-1; TRBD1 aligns across 12 bases. CDR1 and CDR2 from the germline V gene are SQVTM and ANQGSEA. The CDR3 is 16 amino acids. The CDR3 DNA reads as TGCAGTGCCGGGACAGGGGGCTTCTTCGGGGGAAACACCATATATTTT. This codes for CSAGTGGFFGGNTIYF.